This T cell receptor (beta chain) appears in the sequencing data of a study of blood T cell repertoires in COVID-19. Produced via immunoSEQ multiplex PCR; TCRdb's table is partial and in-frame only. Seen here are 200,000 to 300,000 clones, around 85% observed once, and the top ten hold around 6.8%. CDR3 size: 14 residues. Germline V gene data show CDR1 as SGHTA and CDR2 as FQGNSA. Trimming removed 6 bases at V and 2 bases at J, with 11 bases between. The sequence derives from a woman aged 55-70 years with active or convalescent COVID-19. Source material: peripheral blood. V gene TRBV7-2 combines with J gene TRBJ1-5, with TRBD1 as a possible D gene (5 bases). CDR3 amino acids: CASSLWGGNQPQHF. CDR3 coding DNA: TGTGCCAGCAGTTTGTGGGGGGGCAATCAGCCCCAGCATTTT.